This T cell receptor beta chain was recorded in a study of cytomegalovirus exposure and HLA in healthy donors. Primers for the PCR totalled 60 Vbeta and 13 Jbeta. Profiled with immunoSEQ multiplex PCR; TCRdb holds only in-frame clones, not every one. The repertoire has under 90,000 clones, 75% of them found once; the top ten carry 7.2%. This clone has a single count. What it recognizes is unknown. General study findings and limits: The study dropped some indistinguishable V segments, TRBV6-2 and TRBV6-3 among them.

Germline lookup yields CDR1 GTSNPN and CDR2 SVGIG (reference sequence). The trim removed 0 bases at V and 5 bases at J, leaving 13 bases unmatched. The CDR3 has 16 residues. The chain recombines TRBV30 with TRBJ2-7; TRBD2 aligns across 7 bases. The receptor's source is a woman aged 40-49 years in good health and CMV-seronegative. Sequenced sample: PBMCs. The DNA for the CDR3 is TGTGCCTGGAGTGTAAAGGGACTACCCGGGGCCCACGAGCAGTACTTC. This gives the protein CAWSVKGLPGAHEQYF.